This T cell receptor beta chain was captured in a study of cytomegalovirus exposure and HLA in healthy donors. Study-level results: The study designated roughly 160 TCR beta chains cytomegalovirus-associated. Certain sequence variants were highly shared and formed a cluster, and this cluster was likely a sequencing artifact.

Amplification used 60 Vbeta primers and 13 Jbeta primers. Here immunoSEQ multiplex PCR was the method, and the copy in TCRdb shows in-frame clones only, minus some. The sample lists some 76,000 clones; 65% to 85% were seen once. Comment on this clone: Its antigen is unidentified.

The sequenced sample was PBMCs. This clonotype was sampled from a man in his sixties in good health and CMV-seropositive.

The CDR3 DNA follows: TGTGCCAGCAAAACAGGATCTTCTGGGGCCAACGTCCTGACTTTC. Its translation: CASKTGSSGANVLTF. The chain employs TRBV2 and TRBJ2-6, with D possibly TRBD1 on 5 matching bases. The CDR3 has 15 amino acids. V lost 7 bases, J lost 1 base, and 11 bases lay in between. Looked up from germline, CDR1 is SNHLY and CDR2 is FYNNEI.